Sequencing of this T cell receptor (beta chain) was carried out in a study of blood T cell repertoires in COVID-19 (dated by TCRdb to about 2020). The study in broad terms: Samples covering the acute and convalescent phases of COVID-19 were provided by collaborators in the United States, Italy and Spain. The prospective study material was composed of cDNA or gDNA derived from T cells, B-cell-depleted T cells, or PBMCs. Deeply sampled blood TCRbeta repertoires from subjects exposed to, actively infected with, or recovered from COVID-19 were included in the dataset. The repertoires were released in a freely available public database meant as a resource for research on the immune response to SARS-CoV-2. The samples were drawn from the first 160 participants of the ongoing ImmuneRACE study and from over 950 subjects provided by 6 global collaborators. The sample metadata nearly always contained a de-identified subject ID, COVID-19 status, age in years and sex. Where available, HLA class I and class II types were taken from metadata supplied by the sample provider and were not determined by assay-based typing. Overall results and qualifications from the work: The quantity of clinical and demographic metadata differed by source and by participant and was supplied without curation.

CDR1 and CDR2 are drawn from the germline V gene: MDHEN, SYDVKM. V is cut back by 0 bases and J by 7 bases, with 6 bases in the junction unmatched. CDR3 length: 16 amino acids, cysteine to phenylalanine. The read is trimmed to its CDR3 DNA, 48 bases read in frame from base 1. TCRbeta CDR3 regions were amplified from genomic DNA by means of the immunoSEQ Assay, a bias-controlled multiplex PCR. Regarding the original processing steps: The number of nucleated cells in each sample was estimated from the amplification of reference gene primers within the assay. To quantify the absolute abundance of each unique TCRbeta CDR3 rearrangement, sequence reads were collapsed and filtered. For each sample, productive Simpson clonality was calculated by taking the square root of Simpson's diversity index across productive rearrangements. Held by TCRdb, this immuneACCESS table contains in-frame sequences only and omits some clones. Under half of the omission traces to an unresolved V gene where checked; the cause of the rest is unknown. That table furnishes V, J and clone size, whereas the DNA furnished D and trimming. The sample table lists about 250,000 clones, 86% of them with a count of one. The ten largest make up approximately 1.6% of the sample.

Comments on this clone: The antigen it binds to is not known. No base qualities exist here, and no much larger clone lies one base off it.

In the prospective study, participants were about 18 to 95 years old, resided in about two dozen geographic areas of the United States, and were enrolled through a virtual design. Cohort assignment in the prospective study relied on participant-reported clinical history from a screening survey and a study questionnaire. ImmuneRACE Cohort 3 recovered participants were defined by two consecutive negative NP/OP PCR tests, healthcare professional clearance, or symptom resolution. Each participant in the prospective study had whole blood, serum and a nasopharyngeal or oropharyngeal swab collected by mobile phlebotomists. Over an approximately 2-month period, participants in the prospective study had the option of providing additional blood draws and questionnaires. Blood samples from the prospective study were shipped frozen or at room temperature prior to DNA extraction.

This sequence uses TRBV28 and TRBJ2-1; the central 10 bases match TRBD2. This TCR was recovered from a middle-aged man who had recovered from COVID-19. Sequencing was done on a sample of PBMCs or T cells enriched from blood (not recorded which). The DNA sequence is as follows: TGTGCCAGCAGTTTATGGTCTAGCGGGAGTAAGAATGAGCAGTTCTTC. It translates to CASSLWSSGSKNEQFF.